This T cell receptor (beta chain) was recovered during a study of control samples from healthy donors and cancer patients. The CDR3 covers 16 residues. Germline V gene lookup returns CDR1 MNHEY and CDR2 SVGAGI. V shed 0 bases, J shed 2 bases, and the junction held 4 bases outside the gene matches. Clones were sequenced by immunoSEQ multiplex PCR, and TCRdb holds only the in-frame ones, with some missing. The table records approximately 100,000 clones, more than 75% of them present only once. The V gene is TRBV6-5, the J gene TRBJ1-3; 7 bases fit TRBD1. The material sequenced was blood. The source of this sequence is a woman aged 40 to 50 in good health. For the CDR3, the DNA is TGTGCCAGCAGTTACTCCGGCAGGGGGGCTGGAAACACCATATATTTT. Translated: CASSYSGRGAGNTIYF.